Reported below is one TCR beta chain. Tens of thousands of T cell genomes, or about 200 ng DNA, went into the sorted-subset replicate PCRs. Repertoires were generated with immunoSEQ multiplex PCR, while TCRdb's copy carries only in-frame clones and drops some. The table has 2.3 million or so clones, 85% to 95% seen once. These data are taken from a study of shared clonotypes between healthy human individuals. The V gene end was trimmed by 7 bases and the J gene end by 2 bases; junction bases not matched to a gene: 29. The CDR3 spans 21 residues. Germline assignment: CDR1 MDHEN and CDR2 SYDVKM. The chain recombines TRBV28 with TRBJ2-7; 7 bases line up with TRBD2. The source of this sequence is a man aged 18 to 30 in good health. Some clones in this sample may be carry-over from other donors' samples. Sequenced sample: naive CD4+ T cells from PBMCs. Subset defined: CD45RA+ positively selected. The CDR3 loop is CASIIFPLGGRYRDSPYEQYF. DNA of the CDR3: TGTGCCAGCATTATCTTTCCCTTGGGGGGGAGATACCGGGACTCACCCTACGAGCAGTACTTC. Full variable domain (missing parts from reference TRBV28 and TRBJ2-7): DVKVTQSSRYLVKRTGEKVFLECVQDMDHENMFWYRQDPGLGLRLIYFSYDVKMKEKGDIPEGYSVSREKKERFSLILESASTNQTSMYLCASIIFPLGGRYRDSPYEQYFGPGTRLTVT.